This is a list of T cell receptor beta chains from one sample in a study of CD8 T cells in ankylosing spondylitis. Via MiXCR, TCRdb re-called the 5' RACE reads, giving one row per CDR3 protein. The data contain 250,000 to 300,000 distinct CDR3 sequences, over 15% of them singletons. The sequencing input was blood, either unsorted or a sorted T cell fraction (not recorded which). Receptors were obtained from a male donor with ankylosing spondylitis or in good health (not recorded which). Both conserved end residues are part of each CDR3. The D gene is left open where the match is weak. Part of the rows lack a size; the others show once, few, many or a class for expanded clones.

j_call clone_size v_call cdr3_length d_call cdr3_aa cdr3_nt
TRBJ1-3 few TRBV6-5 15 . CASSYESGAGNTIYF TGTGCCAGCAGTTATGAATCAGGGGCAGGAAACACCATATATTTT
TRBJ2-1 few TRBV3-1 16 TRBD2 CASSQVLAFTQNEQFF TGTGCCAGCAGCCAAGTACTAGCGTTCACCCAGAATGAGCAGTTCTTC
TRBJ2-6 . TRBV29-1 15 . CSVRMGSSGANVLTF TGCAGCGTTCGGATGGGGTCCTCTGGGGCCAACGTCCTGACTTTC
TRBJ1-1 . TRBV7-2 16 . CASSPQGTYRGTEAFF TGTGCCAGCAGCCCACAGGGAACCTACCGGGGCACTGAAGCTTTCTTT
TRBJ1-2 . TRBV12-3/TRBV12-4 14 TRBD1 CASSLGQGSNGYTF TGTGCCAGCAGTTTAGGACAGGGATCTAATGGCTACACCTTC
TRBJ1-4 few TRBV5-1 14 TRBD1 CASSNQGANEKLFF TGCGCCAGCAGCAATCAGGGGGCTAATGAAAAACTGTTTTTT
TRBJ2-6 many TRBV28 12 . CACRSGANVLTF TGTGCCTGCCGGTCTGGGGCCAACGTCCTGACTTTC
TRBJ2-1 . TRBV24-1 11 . CATRSSTEQFF TGTGCCACCAGATCGAGCACCGAGCAGTTCTTC
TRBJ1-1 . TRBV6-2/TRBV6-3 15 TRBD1 CASRLGPQGTTEAFF TGTGCCAGCAGGCTCGGGCCACAGGGGACCACTGAAGCTTTCTTT
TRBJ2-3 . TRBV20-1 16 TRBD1 CSARDPSGQGADTQYF TGCAGTGCTAGAGATCCGTCCGGACAGGGGGCAGATACGCAGTATTTT
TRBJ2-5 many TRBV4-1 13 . CASSQALVETQYF TGCGCCAGCAGCCAAGCTCTGGTGGAGACCCAGTACTTC
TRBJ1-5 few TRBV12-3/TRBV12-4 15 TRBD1 CASSRRDRSHQPQHF TGTGCCAGCAGCCGCCGGGACAGGTCTCATCAGCCCCAGCATTTT
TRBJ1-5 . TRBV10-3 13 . CAISETDNQPQHF TGTGCCATCAGTGAGACGGACAATCAGCCCCAGCATTTT
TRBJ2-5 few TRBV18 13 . CASSPGTIETQYF TGTGCCAGCTCACCCGGGACAATTGAGACCCAGTACTTC
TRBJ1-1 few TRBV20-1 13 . CSARVPGGTEAFF TGCAGTGCTAGGGTGCCTGGAGGGACTGAAGCTTTCTTT
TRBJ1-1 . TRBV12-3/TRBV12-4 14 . CASRTTGSVTEAFF TGTGCCAGCAGGACTACAGGGTCCGTCACTGAAGCTTTCTTT
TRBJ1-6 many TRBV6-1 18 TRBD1 CASSSGQGWHYYNSPLHF TGTGCCAGCAGCTCAGGACAGGGATGGCACTACTATAATTCACCCCTCCACTTT
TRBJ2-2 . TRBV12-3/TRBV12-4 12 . CASSKGAGELFF TGTGCCAGCAGTAAAGGCGCCGGGGAGCTGTTTTTT
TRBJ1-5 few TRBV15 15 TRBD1 CATSKGQGGDQPQHF TGTGCCACCAGCAAGGGACAGGGAGGAGATCAGCCCCAGCATTTT
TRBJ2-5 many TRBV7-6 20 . CASSLDSGTWIWSLSVTQYF TGTGCCAGCAGCTTAGACTCAGGGACCTGGATATGGAGCTTAAGTGTGACCCAGTACTTC
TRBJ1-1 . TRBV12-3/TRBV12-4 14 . CASSLHTGYTEAFF TGTGCCAGCAGTTTACACACAGGCTATACTGAAGCTTTCTTT
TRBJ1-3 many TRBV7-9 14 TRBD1 CASSPRGLGNTIYF TGTGCCAGCAGCCCCAGGGGGCTCGGAAACACCATATATTTT
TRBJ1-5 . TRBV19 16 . CASSIASSSGNQPQHF TGTGCCAGTAGTATAGCCAGCAGTAGCGGGAATCAGCCCCAGCATTTT
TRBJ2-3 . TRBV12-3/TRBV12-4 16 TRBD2 CASSFGSGGGPDTQYF TGTGCCAGCAGTTTCGGGAGCGGGGGGGGTCCAGATACGCAGTATTTT
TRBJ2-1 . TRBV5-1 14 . CASSADSVYNEQFF TGCGCCAGCAGCGCGGACAGCGTCTACAATGAGCAGTTCTTC
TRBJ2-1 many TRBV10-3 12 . CAISERGDEQFF TGTGCCATCAGTGAGCGGGGCGATGAGCAGTTCTTC
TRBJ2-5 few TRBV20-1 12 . CSARRPEETQYF TGCAGTGCTAGACGCCCCGAGGAGACCCAGTACTTC
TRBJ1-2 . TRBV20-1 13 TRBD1 CSAGGQGQYGYTF TGCAGTGCTGGCGGACAGGGCCAATACGGCTACACCTTC
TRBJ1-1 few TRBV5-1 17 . CASSLASGPRRNTEAFF TGCGCCAGCAGCTTGGCCTCAGGCCCCAGAAGGAACACTGAAGCTTTCTTT
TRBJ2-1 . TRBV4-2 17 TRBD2 CASSQDRTSGGSNEQFF TGTGCCAGCAGCCAAGACAGGACTAGCGGGGGATCGAATGAGCAGTTCTTC
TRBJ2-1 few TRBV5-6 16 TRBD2 CASSQRTSGRNNEQFF TGTGCCAGCAGCCAAAGGACTAGCGGGAGGAACAATGAGCAGTTCTTC
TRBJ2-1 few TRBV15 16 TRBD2 CATRTAGTSSYNEQFF TGTGCCACCAGGACCGCCGGGACTAGCTCCTACAATGAGCAGTTCTTC
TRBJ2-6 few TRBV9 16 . CASSVNRVVGANVLTF TGTGCCAGCAGCGTAAACAGGGTGGTAGGGGCCAACGTCCTGACTTTC
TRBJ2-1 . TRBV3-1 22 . CASSQLVGVGRGEISSYNEQFF TGTGCCAGCAGCCAACTTGTCGGGGTTGGCAGGGGGGAAATAAGCTCCTACAATGAGCAGTTCTTC
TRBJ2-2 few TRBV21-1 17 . CASSKGPAGVATGELFF TGTGCCAGCAGCAAAGGTCCCGCAGGGGTGGCCACCGGGGAGCTGTTTTTT
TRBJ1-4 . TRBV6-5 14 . CASSLQSRGEKLFF TGTGCCAGCAGTTTACAGTCTCGGGGGGAAAAACTGTTTTTT
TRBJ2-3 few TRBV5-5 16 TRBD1 CASSSGQGRTTDTQYF TGTGCCAGCAGCTCTGGACAGGGGCGGACCACAGATACGCAGTATTTT